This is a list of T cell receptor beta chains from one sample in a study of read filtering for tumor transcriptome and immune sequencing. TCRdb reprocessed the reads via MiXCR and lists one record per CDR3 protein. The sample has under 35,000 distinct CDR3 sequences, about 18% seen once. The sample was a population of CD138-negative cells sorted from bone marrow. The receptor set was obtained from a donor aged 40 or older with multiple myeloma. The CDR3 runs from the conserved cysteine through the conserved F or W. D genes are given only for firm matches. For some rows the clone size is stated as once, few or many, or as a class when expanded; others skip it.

TGCAGTGCTAGAGATGGGCGCCACGCGGACAATGAGCAGTTCTTC	CSARDGRHADNEQFF	TRBV20-1	15	.	many	TRBJ2-1
TGCAGCGTTGGACCCGGGACAGGGGGCTCTATGCAGTATTTT	CSVGPGTGGSMQYF	TRBV29-1	14	TRBD1	many	TRBJ2-3
TGTGCCAGCAGCCTCACTTGGACAGGGAGAGAGACCCAGTACTTC	CASSLTWTGRETQYF	TRBV7-2	15	TRBD1	many	TRBJ2-5
TGTGCCATCAGTGAGTCTGAAACCCGCAGGACCTACGAGCAGTACTTC	CAISESETRRTYEQYF	TRBV10-3	16	.	.	TRBJ2-7
TGTGCCAGCGGACTAGCGGACCCCGGCAATGAGCAGTTCTTC	CASGLADPGNEQFF	TRBV5-4	14	TRBD2	many	TRBJ2-1
TGTGCCAGCTCACCCCAAGCCAGCGGGAGCGGGCAAGAGACCCGGTACTTC	CASSPQASGSGQETRYF	TRBV18	17	TRBD2	few	TRBJ2-5
TGCAGCGTTGCGTCAACCTCAGCTAATGAAAAACTGTTTTTT	CSVASTSANEKLFF	TRBV29-1	14	.	many	TRBJ1-4
TGTGCCAGCAGCTTGGCCAGCAATGAGCAGTTCTTC	CASSLASNEQFF	TRBV5-5	12	.	many	TRBJ2-1
TGTGCCAGCAGTGAAGTGGGCAGTAGCAATCAGCCCCAGCATTTT	CASSEVGSSNQPQHF	TRBV6-1	15	.	.	TRBJ1-5
TGTGCCAGCAGTGGTTTACACTACGAGCAGTACTTC	CASSGLHYEQYF	TRBV2	12	.	few	TRBJ2-7
TGCAGTGAACTCCCGGGACTAGCTACCTACGAGCAGTACTTC	CSELPGLATYEQYF	TRBV20-1	14	TRBD2	many	TRBJ2-7
TGCGCCAGCAGCTCCTCTACAGACAATGAGCAGTTCTTC	CASSSSTDNEQFF	TRBV5-1	13	.	many	TRBJ2-1
TGTGCCAGCAGCCCTGGGACATTCGCGAACACCGGGGAGCTGTTTTTT	CASSPGTFANTGELFF	TRBV3-1	16	.	many	TRBJ2-2
TGTGCCAGCAGCTTGGCAGGACTAGCGGGGGAGACCCAGTACTTC	CASSLAGLAGETQYF	TRBV5-4	15	TRBD2	.	TRBJ2-5
TGCGCCAGCAGCAGGAACGTGGGCAATGAGCAGTTCTTC	CASSRNVGNEQFF	TRBV5-1	13	.	many	TRBJ2-1
TGTGCCACCGGGACACGGAATTCACCCCTCCACTTT	CATGTRNSPLHF	TRBV2	12	.	many	TRBJ1-6
TGTGCCACCACGACACCGAACACCGGGGAGCTGTTTTTT	CATTTPNTGELFF	TRBV24-1	13	.	.	TRBJ2-2
TGTGCCAGCAGCCGAGAAGCGACAGGGGACGGCACAGATACGCAGTATTTT	CASSREATGDGTDTQYF	TRBV4-2	17	TRBD1	many	TRBJ2-3
TGTGCCACCAGTCCGGGACAGGGGTTGTACACGCAGTATTTT	CATSPGQGLYTQYF	TRBV24-1	14	TRBD1	many	TRBJ2-3
TGTGCCAGCAGCTTGGAGGGGACAGGACAAGAGACCCAGTACTTC	CASSLEGTGQETQYF	TRBV7-8	15	TRBD1	many	TRBJ2-5
TGTGCCATCAGCGGGGGCAGCACCTACGAGCAGTACTTC	CAISGGSTYEQYF	TRBV10-3	13	.	.	TRBJ2-7
TGTGCCAGCAGTGAATTGACTGGGGCCGAGGACACTGGAGCTTTCTTT	CASSELTGAEDTGAFF	TRBV25-1	16	.	.	TRBJ1-1